This TCR beta chain was identified during a study of blood T cell repertoires in COVID-19. Study in general: Samples taken during acute and convalescent COVID-19 were collected in the United States, Italy and Spain. PBMCs, B-cell-depleted T cells, or T cells were the source of the cDNA or gDNA that made up the material.

CDR3 length: 16 amino acids. The germline V gene has CDR1 MNHEY and CDR2 SMNVEV (reference sequence). J lost 0 bases, V lost 5 bases, and 6 bases had no gene match. Some clones are missing from TCRdb's copy, which holds only in-frame ones; the method was immunoSEQ multiplex PCR. The sample yields 150,000 to 200,000 clones, 82% seen once. Patients from Seattle were sampled longitudinally, starting during active infection. The source material was peripheral blood. This receptor was obtained from a woman aged 40-49 years with COVID-19, enrolled during active disease. The V and J genes are TRBV27 and TRBJ2-3; 9 nucleotides match TRBD1. The CDR3 nucleotides read TGTGCCAGCAGTCCAGGGACAGGGTTTAGCACAGATACGCAGTATTTT. This encodes CASSPGTGFSTDTQYF.